Below, 24 T cell receptor beta chains from the same sample are listed, as sequenced in a study of regulatory T cells in long-lasting Graves disease. Arm-PCR of CDR3 regions and iRepertoire HTBI primers were used to build TCR beta libraries. TCRdb fed the multiplex PCR reads into MiXCR, producing one record per CDR3 protein. This table has 400,000 to 500,000 distinct CDR3 sequences, 11% to 15% appearing once. This sample's time point: newly diagnosed GD, antithyroid drugs for less than 3 months. RNA extracted from PBMCs served as the sequencing template. This sample was shared with a second study, whose subject was T cells in Graves' hyperthyroidism and ophthalmopathy.

Sample: peripheral blood mononuclear cells (PBMCs), taken at new diagnosis, from a patient treated with antithyroid drugs. Source of these receptors: a woman aged 50 to 60 with Graves disease.

The V and J genes are TRBV3-1 and TRBJ2-3, with TRBD2 matching 7 bases. V was pared by 2 bases and J by 3 bases, with 8 bases of the junction left unmatched. Germline V gene lookup returns CDR1 LGHDT and CDR2 YNNKEL (reference sequence). The CDR3 consists of 16 residues. The CDR3, as DNA: TGTGCCAGCAGCCAATTAGGCGGAGCGGGGACAGATACGCAGTATTTT. Its translation: CASSQLGGAGTDTQYF.

This clonotype was observed many times. The chain joins TRBV12-3 or TRBV12-4 to TRBJ2-3; D remains unclear. The CDR3 sequence is 14 residues long. Trimming stripped 1 base from V and 1 base from J, with 6 bases between. The CDR3 sequence: CASSLVIRTDTQYF. Here the CDR3 DNA reads TGTGCCAGCAGTTTAGTAATTCGCACAGATACGCAGTATTTT.

This clonotype occurred many times. The chain links TRBV28 to TRBJ1-4, with D perhaps matching TRBD1 (5 bases). The V and J ends lost 4 bases and 0 bases respectively, with 12 bases between them. Germline-derived CDR1 and CDR2 are MDHEN and SYDVKM. The CDR3 loop spans 16 amino acids. In DNA form, the CDR3 reads TGTGCCAGCAGTTACTACTCACAGGCAACTAATGAAAAACTGTTTTTT. It encodes CASSYYSQATNEKLFF.

This clonotype occurred a few times. This rearrangement joins TRBV3-1 to TRBJ2-7, with 9 bases identical to TRBD1. Losses at the gene ends were 1 base for V and 7 bases for J; bases not matched to a gene: 5. The CDR3 runs 14 residues. CDR1 and CDR2 from the germline V gene are LGHDT and YNNKEL (reference sequence). As DNA, the CDR3 is TGTGCCAGCAGCCAAGTGGGACAGGGTGATGAGCAGTACTTC. Encoded protein: CASSQVGQGDEQYF.

The rearrangement joins TRBV5-8 to TRBJ1-1; D is uncertain. The V gene lost 5 bases and the J gene lost 1 base, with 12 bases spanning the gap. Germline CDR1 SGHTS, CDR2 YDEGEE. This CDR3 has 14 amino acids. CDR3 bases: TGTGCCAGCAGTTTAGGGCACCAGAACACTGAAGCTTTCTTT. Its translation is CASSLGHQNTEAFF.

In its sample, this clonotype was seen many times. J is TRBJ1-5 and V is TRBV7-8, with D tentatively TRBD1 (5 bases). There are 16 residues in the CDR3. Trimming took 3 bases from V and 4 from J, leaving 16 bases between them. Germline V CDR1 and CDR2: SGHVS, FQNEAQ. The CDR3 reads CASSLHSGTVNQPQHF. In nucleotides, the CDR3 is TGTGCCAGCAGCTTGCATTCAGGGACCGTGAATCAGCCCCAGCATTTT.

The J gene is TRBJ2-3, the V gene TRBV19, with 7 positions matching TRBD1. The V gene end was trimmed by 9 bases and the J gene end by 1 base; junction bases not matched to a gene: 10. The CDR3 is made up of 15 amino acids. CDR1 and CDR2 from the germline V gene are LNHDA and SQIVND (reference sequence). The CDR3 coding sequence is TGTGCCAGCAGGGCAGAGGGGGCCCGCACAGATACGCAGTATTTT. Translated, it gives CASRAEGARTDTQYF.

This clonotype was recorded at least ten times. The rearrangement uses TRBV2 and TRBJ2-3; 9 bases match TRBD1. CDR1 is SNHLY and CDR2 is FYNNEI in the germline V gene. V was pared by 6 bases and J by 3 bases, with 10 bases of the junction left unmatched. This CDR3 has 16 residues. CDR3 sequence reads: CASRQKQGARTDTQYF. The CDR3, as DNA: TGTGCCAGCAGACAGAAACAGGGGGCGCGGACAGATACGCAGTATTTT. Filled out from reference TRBV2 and TRBJ2-3, the complete variable domain reads EPEVTQTPSHQVTQMGQEVILRCVPISNHLYFYWYRQILGQKVEFLVSFYNNEISEKSEIFDDQFSVERPDGSNFTLKIRSTKLEDSAMYFCASRQKQGARTDTQYFGPGTRLTVL.

This clonotype was counted at least ten times. The rearrangement uses TRBV28 and TRBJ1-1; D uncertain. The length of the CDR3 is 12 residues. V lost 0 bases to trimming and J lost 1 base, with 0 bases between them. Germline CDR1 MDHEN, CDR2 SYDVKM. CDR3 sequence: CASSLWNTEAFF. CDR3 bases: TGTGCCAGCAGTTTATGGAACACTGAAGCTTTCTTT. The full variable domain, rest sourced from reference TRBV28 and TRBJ1-1, is DVKVTQSSRYLVKRTGEKVFLECVQDMDHENMFWYRQDPGLGLRLIYFSYDVKMKEKGDIPEGYSVSREKKERFSLILESASTNQTSMYLCASSLWNTEAFFGQGTRLTVV.

This clonotype was found many times. CDR3 sequence: CASRQGRYEQYF. The CDR3 region has the DNA TGTGCCAGCAGACAGGGAAGGTACGAGCAGTACTTC. The V call is TRBV28, the J call TRBJ2-7; a possible D gene is TRBD1 (6 bases). The CDR3 is 12 residues long. Germline V gene sequence: CDR1 MDHEN, CDR2 SYDVKM. V was trimmed by 6 bases and J by 4 bases, leaving 10 bases between them.

The V and J genes are TRBV5-1 and TRBJ2-3; D not resolved. CDR1 and CDR2 from the germline V gene are SGHRS and YFSETQ. This CDR3 contains 16 residues. The ends were cut back, 2 bases at V and 1 base at J, with 14 bases in the middle. CDR3 in DNA: TGCGCCAGCAGCTTCCAGGCCACTGCTGGCACAGATACGCAGTATTTT. Translating gives CASSFQATAGTDTQYF.

A few counts support this clonotype. This sequence joins TRBV5-1 and TRBJ2-2; TRBD2 agrees at 9 bases. The CDR3 loop spans 17 amino acids. The junction had 7 bases not matched to a gene; V was cut back by 4 bases and J by 0 bases. Germline lookup yields CDR1 SGHRS and CDR2 YFSETQ. In nucleotides, the CDR3 is TGCGCCAGCAGCCTACAGACTAGCGGCACGAACACCGGGGAGCTGTTTTTT. Its translation is CASSLQTSGTNTGELFF.

This chain connects TRBV7-9 to TRBJ1-6; 9 positions match TRBD1. This CDR3 spans 14 amino acids. Per the germline V gene, CDR1 is SEHNR and CDR2 is FQNEAQ (reference sequence). After removal of 3 bases from V and 9 bases from J, the junction contained 3 bases not matched to a gene. DNA for the CDR3: TGTGCCAGCAGCTTCCGACAGGGGGTTTCACCCCTCCACTTT. Amino acid sequence: CASSFRQGVSPLHF.

The chain employs TRBV28 and TRBJ2-7; the D gene is possibly TRBD2 (6 bases). Germline lookup yields CDR1 MDHEN and CDR2 SYDVKM. The CDR3 contains 15 residues. V lost 8 bases and J 1 base, leaving 18 bases between the germline ends. In DNA, the CDR3 is TGTGCCAGCGACGGGTCCGGGACTGCATCCTACGAGCAGTACTTC. This codes for CASDGSGTASYEQYF.

This clonotype was observed many times. The genes are TRBV30 and TRBJ2-1; 8 nucleotides align to TRBD1. V was pared by 2 bases and J by 7 bases, with 4 bases of the junction left unmatched. CDR3 size: 13 residues. The germline V gene has CDR1 GTSNPN and CDR2 SVGIG (reference sequence). CDR3 amino acids: CAWSPGQANEQFF. Written as DNA, the CDR3 is TGTGCCTGGAGTCCGGGACAGGCAAATGAGCAGTTCTTC.

This chain joins TRBV5-1 and TRBJ1-4, with D possibly matching TRBD1 (5 bases). This CDR3 has 14 residues. V was shortened by 0 bases and J by 13 bases, with 16 bases between the two germline ends. Germline CDR1 and CDR2: SGHRS and YFSETQ. The CDR3 region has the DNA TGCGCCAGCAGCTTGGAGGACCCGATAAGGGGACTGTTTTTT. Translated: CASSLEDPIRGLFF.

The rearrangement joins TRBV28 to TRBJ2-1; 9 bases are shared with TRBD2. Germline CDR1 MDHEN, CDR2 SYDVKM. CDR3 length: 15 residues. The V segment lost 7 bases and the J segment 4 bases; nucleotides outside the gene matches: 8. The chain's CDR3 is CASNLGTSNYNEQFF. Here the CDR3 DNA reads TGTGCCAGCAACTTAGGGACTAGCAATTACAATGAGCAGTTCTTC.

This clonotype has at least ten counts. The J gene is TRBJ2-3, the V gene TRBV27; maybe TRBD1 (6 bases). The CDR3 consists of 16 residues. The V end lost 0 bases, the J end lost 1 base, and 11 bases lay between the germline ends. CDR1 is MNHEY, CDR2 SMNVEV, per germline (reference sequence). The CDR3 region is CASSLSWDTRTDTQYF. In DNA, the CDR3 is TGTGCCAGCAGTTTATCGTGGGACACCCGCACAGATACGCAGTATTTT.

The chain combines TRBV10-2 with TRBJ2-1; D uncertain. This CDR3 comprises 12 residues. V was cut by 3 bases and J by 4 bases, with 4 bases left in between. Germline V gene sequence: CDR1 WSHSY, CDR2 SAAADI. CDR3 DNA sequence: TGCGCCAGCAGTGAAGAATACAATGAGCAGTTCTTC. It is translated as CASSEEYNEQFF.

This clonotype was observed many times. The genes are TRBV13 and TRBJ1-5; no clear D gene. V was clipped by 0 bases and J by 4 bases, with 7 bases between them. Germline V gene sequence: CDR1 PRHDT, CDR2 FYEKMQ (reference sequence). The length of the CDR3 is 14 residues. Here the CDR3 DNA reads TGTGCCAGCAGCTTAGGCCCCGCAAATCAGCCCCAGCATTTT. Translation gives CASSLGPANQPQHF.

This clonotype came up many times. The chain combines TRBV7-8 with TRBJ2-3, with no clear D. There are 15 residues in the CDR3. The V end lost 5 bases, the J end lost 4 bases, and 16 bases lay between the germline ends. CDR1 and CDR2 from the germline V gene are SGHVS and FQNEAQ. The CDR3: CASSRSELSSDTQYF. The CDR3 DNA is TGTGCCAGCAGCCGCTCCGAGTTATCTTCAGATACGCAGTATTTT.

This clonotype was seen many times. The chain combines TRBV29-1 with TRBJ1-1; maybe TRBD1 (5 bases). Trimming left V 7 bases short and J 8 bases short, with 20 bases between. Per the germline V gene, CDR1 is SQVTM and CDR2 is ANQGSEA. The CDR3 is 13 residues long. In DNA, the CDR3 is TGCAGCGGAGGGGACGGCCAGTCGTCCGAAGCTTTCTTT. This gives the protein CSGGDGQSSEAFF.

This clonotype has more than one count but fewer than ten. The V gene is TRBV5-1, the J gene TRBJ2-7; 8 bases are a match to TRBD1. Germline lookup yields CDR1 SGHRS and CDR2 YFSETQ. V shed 2 bases and J 2 bases; nucleotides not matched to a gene: 3. The CDR3 is 14 residues long. CDR3 nucleotide sequence: TGCGCCAGCAGCTTTCAGGGGGCGGCCTACGAGCAGTACTTC. Its protein is CASSFQGAAYEQYF.

This clonotype occurred many times. The chain employs TRBV28 and TRBJ2-7; 11 nucleotides match TRBD2. Germline CDR1 is MDHEN and CDR2 is SYDVKM. The CDR3 runs 15 residues. The V segment lost 6 bases and the J segment 0 bases; nucleotides outside the gene matches: 4. In DNA form, the CDR3 reads TGTGCCAGCAGACTACTAGCGGGAGACTCCTACGAGCAGTACTTC. This gives the protein CASRLLAGDSYEQYF.